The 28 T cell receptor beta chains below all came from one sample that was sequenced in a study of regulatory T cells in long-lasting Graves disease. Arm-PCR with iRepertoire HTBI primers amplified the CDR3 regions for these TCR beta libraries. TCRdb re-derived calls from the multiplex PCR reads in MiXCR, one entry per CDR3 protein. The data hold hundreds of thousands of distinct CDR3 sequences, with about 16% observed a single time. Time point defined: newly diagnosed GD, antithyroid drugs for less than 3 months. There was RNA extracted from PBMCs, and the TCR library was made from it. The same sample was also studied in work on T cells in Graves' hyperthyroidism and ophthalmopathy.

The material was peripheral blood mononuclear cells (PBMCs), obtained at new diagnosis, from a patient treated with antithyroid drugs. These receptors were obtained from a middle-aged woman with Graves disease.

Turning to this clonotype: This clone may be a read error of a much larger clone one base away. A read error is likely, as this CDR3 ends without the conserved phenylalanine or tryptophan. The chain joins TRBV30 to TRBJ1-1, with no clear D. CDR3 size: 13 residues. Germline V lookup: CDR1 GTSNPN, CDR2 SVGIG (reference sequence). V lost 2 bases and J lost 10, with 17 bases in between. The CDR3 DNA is TGTGCCTGGAGTAAATGGAGAGAGGCTGGAGCTTTCTCT. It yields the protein CAWSKWREAGAFS.

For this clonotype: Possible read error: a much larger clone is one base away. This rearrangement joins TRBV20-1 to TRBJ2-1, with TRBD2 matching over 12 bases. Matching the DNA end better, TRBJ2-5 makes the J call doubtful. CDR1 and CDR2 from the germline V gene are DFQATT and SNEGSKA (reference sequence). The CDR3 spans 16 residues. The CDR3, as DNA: TGCAGTGCTAGCAGCCCGACTAGCGGGGGCGTTGAGACCCAGTACTTC. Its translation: CSASSPTSGGVETQYF.

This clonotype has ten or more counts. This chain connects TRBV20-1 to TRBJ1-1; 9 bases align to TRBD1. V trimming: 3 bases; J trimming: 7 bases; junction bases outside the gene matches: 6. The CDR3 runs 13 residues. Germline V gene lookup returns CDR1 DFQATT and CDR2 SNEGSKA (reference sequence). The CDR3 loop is CSARGDRASEAFF. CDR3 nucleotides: TGCAGTGCTAGGGGGGACAGGGCAAGTGAAGCTTTCTTT.

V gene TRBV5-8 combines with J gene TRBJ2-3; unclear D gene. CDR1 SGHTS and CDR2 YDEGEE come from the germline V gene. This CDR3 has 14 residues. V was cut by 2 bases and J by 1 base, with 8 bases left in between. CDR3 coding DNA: TGTGCCAGCAGCTTATCTTACGGCACAGATACGCAGTATTTT. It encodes CASSLSYGTDTQYF. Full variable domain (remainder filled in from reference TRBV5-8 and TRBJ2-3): EAGVTQSPTHLIKTRGQQATLRCSPISGHTSVYWYQQALGLGLQFLLWYDEGEERNRGNFPPRFSGRQFPNYSSELNVNALELEDSALYLCASSLSYGTDTQYFGPGTRLTVL.

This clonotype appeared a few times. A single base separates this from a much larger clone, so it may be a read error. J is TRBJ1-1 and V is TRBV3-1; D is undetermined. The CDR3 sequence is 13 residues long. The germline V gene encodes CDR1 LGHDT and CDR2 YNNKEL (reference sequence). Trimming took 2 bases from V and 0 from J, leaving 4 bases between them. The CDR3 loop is CASSQMLNTEAFF. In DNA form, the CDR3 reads TGTGCCAGCAGCCAAATGTTGAACACTGAAGCTTTCTTT.

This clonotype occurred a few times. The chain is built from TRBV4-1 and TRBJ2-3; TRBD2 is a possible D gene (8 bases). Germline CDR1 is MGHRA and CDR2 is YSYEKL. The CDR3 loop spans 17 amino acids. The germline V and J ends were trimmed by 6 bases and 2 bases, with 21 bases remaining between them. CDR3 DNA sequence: TGCGCCAGCAGTCAATCCCCGGGAGGGGGCAACACAGATACGCAGTATTTT. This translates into CASSQSPGGGNTDTQYF.

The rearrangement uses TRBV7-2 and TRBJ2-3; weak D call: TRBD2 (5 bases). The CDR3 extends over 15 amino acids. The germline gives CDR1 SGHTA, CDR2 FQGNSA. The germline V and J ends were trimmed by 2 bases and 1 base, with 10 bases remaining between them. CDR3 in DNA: TGTGCCAGCAGCTTAATGGTCGGGGGCACAGATACGCAGTATTTT. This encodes CASSLMVGGTDTQYF.

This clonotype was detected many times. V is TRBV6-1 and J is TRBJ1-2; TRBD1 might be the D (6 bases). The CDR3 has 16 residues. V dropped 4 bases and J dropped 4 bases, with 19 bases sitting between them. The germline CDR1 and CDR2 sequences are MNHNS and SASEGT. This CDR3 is CASSGNWGRGSYGYTF. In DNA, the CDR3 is TGTGCCAGCAGTGGAAACTGGGGCAGGGGCTCCTATGGCTACACCTTC.

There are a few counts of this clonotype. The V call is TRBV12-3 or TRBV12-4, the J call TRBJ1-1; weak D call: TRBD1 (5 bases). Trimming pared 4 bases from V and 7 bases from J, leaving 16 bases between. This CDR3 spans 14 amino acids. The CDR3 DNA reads TGTGCCAGCAGTTACGGGGCCCGGGAGAGTGAAGCTTTCTTT. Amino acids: CASSYGARESEAFF.

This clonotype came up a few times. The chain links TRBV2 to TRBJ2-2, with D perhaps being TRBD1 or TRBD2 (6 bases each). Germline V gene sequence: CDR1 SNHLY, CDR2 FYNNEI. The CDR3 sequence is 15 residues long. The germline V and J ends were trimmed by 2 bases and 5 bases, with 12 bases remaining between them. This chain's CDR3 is CASSESLGGTGELFF. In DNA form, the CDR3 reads TGTGCCAGCAGTGAAAGTCTAGGGGGGACCGGGGAGCTGTTTTTT.

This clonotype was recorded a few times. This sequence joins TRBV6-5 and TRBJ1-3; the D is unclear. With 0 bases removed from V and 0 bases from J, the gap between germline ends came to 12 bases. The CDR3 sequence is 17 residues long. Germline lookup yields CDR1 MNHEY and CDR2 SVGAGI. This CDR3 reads CASSYSGRTISGNTIYF. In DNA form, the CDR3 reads TGTGCCAGCAGTTACTCCGGCAGAACCATCTCTGGAAACACCATATATTTT.

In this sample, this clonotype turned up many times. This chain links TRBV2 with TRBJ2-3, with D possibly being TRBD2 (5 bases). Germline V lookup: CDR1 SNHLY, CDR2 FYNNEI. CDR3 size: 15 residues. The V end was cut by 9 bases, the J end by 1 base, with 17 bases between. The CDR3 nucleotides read TGTGCCAGATCGGGGTGGAAGACTCGCACAGATACGCAGTATTTT. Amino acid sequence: CARSGWKTRTDTQYF.

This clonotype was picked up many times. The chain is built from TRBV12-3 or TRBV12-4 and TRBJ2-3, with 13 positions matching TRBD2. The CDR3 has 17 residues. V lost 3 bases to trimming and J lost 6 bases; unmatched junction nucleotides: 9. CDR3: CASSFTTSGGPHDTQYF. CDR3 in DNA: TGTGCCAGCAGTTTTACGACTAGCGGGGGGCCTCACGATACGCAGTATTTT.

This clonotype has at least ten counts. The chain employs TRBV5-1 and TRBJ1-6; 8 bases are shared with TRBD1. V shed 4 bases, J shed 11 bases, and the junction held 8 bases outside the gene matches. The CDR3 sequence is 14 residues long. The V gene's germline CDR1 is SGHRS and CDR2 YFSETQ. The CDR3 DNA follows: TGCGCCAGCAGCGCCTCCACAGGGGGTGCACCCCTCCACTTT. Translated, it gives CASSASTGGAPLHF.

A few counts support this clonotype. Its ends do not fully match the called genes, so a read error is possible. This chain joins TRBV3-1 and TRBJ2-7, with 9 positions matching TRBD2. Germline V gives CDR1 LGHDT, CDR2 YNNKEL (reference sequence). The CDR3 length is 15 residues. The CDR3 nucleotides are TGTGCCAGCAGCCAAGTTGCGGGGGGGTCCTACGAACAGTACTTC. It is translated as CASSQVAGGSYEQYF.

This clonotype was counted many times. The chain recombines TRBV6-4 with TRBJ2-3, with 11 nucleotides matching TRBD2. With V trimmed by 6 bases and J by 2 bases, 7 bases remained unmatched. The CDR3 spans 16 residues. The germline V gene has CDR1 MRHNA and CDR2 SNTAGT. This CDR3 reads CASSLTSGESTDTQYF. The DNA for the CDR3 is TGTGCCAGCAGCTTGACTAGCGGGGAGTCCACAGATACGCAGTATTTT.

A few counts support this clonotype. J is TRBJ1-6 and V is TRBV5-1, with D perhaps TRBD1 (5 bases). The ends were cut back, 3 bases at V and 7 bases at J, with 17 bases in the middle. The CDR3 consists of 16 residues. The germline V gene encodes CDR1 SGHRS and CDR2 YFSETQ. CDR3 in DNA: TGCGCCAGCAGCTCTTATGGGGGACGGCTAAATTCACCCCTCCACTTT. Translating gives CASSSYGGRLNSPLHF. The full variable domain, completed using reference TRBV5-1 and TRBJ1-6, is KAGVTQTPRYLIKTRGQQVTLSCSPISGHRSVSWYQQTPGQGLQFLFEYFSETQRNKGNFPGRFSGRQFSNSRSEMNVSTLELGDSALYLCASSSYGGRLNSPLHFGNGTRLTVT.

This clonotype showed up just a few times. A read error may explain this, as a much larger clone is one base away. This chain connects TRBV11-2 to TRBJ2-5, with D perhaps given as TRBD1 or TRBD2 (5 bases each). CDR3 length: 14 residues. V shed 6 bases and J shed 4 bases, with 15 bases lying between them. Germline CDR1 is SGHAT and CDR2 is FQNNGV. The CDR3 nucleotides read TGTGCCAGCAGACATAACGGGGCCCGAGAGACCCAGTACTTC. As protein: CASRHNGARETQYF.

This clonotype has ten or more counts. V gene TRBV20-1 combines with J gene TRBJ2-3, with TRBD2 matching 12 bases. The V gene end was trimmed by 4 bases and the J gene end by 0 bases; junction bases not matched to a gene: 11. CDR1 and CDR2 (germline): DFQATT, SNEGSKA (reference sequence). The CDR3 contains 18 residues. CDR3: CSAITSGGQNASTDTQYF. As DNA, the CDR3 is TGCAGTGCTATCACTAGCGGGGGGCAAAATGCTAGCACAGATACGCAGTATTTT.

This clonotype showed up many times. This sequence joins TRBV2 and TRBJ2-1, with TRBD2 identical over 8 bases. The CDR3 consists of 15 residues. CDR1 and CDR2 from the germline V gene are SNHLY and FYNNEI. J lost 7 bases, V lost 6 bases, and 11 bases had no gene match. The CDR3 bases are TGTGCCAGCAGCCAGCCCCACTCGGGGGGGAATGAGCAGTTCTTC. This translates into CASSQPHSGGNEQFF.

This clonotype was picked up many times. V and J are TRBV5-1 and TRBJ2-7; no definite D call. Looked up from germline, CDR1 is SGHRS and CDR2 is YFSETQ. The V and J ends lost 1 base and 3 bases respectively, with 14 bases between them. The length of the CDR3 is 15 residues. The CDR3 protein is CASSLSQAEYYEQYF. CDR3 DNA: TGCGCCAGCAGCTTGAGTCAGGCCGAATACTACGAGCAGTACTTC.

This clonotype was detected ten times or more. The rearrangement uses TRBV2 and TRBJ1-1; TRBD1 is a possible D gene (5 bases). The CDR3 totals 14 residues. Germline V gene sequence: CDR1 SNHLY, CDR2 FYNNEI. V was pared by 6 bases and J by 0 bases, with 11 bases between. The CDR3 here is CASRSRGMNTEAFF. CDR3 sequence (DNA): TGTGCCAGCAGGTCTCGGGGGATGAACACTGAAGCTTTCTTT.

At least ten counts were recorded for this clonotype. The CDR3 nucleotides are TGTGCCAGCAGCTTAGATGGCACAGATACGCAGTATTTT. It yields the protein CASSLDGTDTQYF. This rearrangement joins TRBV7-2 to TRBJ2-3; no firm D call. This CDR3 contains 13 residues. In germline, CDR1 is SGHTA, CDR2 FQGNSA. Deletions cut 1 base from V and 1 base from J, with 3 bases between.

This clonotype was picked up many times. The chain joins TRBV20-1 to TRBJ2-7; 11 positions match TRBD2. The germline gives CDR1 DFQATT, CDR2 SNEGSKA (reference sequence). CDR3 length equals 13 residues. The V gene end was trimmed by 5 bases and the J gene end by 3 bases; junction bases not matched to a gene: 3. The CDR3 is CSALAGGNYEQYF. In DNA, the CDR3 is TGCAGTGCTCTAGCGGGGGGAAACTACGAGCAGTACTTC.

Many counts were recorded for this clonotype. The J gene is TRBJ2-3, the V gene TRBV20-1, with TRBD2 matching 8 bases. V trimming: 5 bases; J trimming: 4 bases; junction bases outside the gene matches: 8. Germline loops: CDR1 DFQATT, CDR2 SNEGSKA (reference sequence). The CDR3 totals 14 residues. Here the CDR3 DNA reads TGCAGTGCTCGATTAGCGGGGAGGGCAGATACGCAGTATTTT. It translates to CSARLAGRADTQYF.

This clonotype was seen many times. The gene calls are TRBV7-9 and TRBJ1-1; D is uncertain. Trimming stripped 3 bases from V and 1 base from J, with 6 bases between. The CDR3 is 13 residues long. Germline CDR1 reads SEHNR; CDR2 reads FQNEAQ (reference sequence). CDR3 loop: CASSLRRNTEAFF. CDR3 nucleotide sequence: TGTGCCAGCAGCTTGAGGCGGAACACTGAAGCTTTCTTT.

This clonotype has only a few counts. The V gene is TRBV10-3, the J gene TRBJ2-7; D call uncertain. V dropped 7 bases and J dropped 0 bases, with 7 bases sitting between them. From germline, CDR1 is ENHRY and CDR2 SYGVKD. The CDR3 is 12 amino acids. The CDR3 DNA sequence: TGTGCCATCACCTCGAACTCCTACGAGCAGTACTTC. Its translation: CAITSNSYEQYF.

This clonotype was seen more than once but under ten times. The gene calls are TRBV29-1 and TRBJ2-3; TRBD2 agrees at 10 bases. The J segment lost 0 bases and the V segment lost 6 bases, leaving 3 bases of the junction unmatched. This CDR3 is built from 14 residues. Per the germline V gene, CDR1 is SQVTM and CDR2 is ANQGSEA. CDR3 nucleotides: TGCAGCGTAGAGGGACTAGCGAGCACAGATACGCAGTATTTT. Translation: CSVEGLASTDTQYF.